The 17 T cell receptor beta chains below were found in one sample sequenced in a study of beta chain features in type 1 diabetes. As every portion of the isolated RNA was reverse transcribed, the sequencing read expressed TCRB transcripts. TCRdb's copy holds only in-frame clones and misses some; the assay was immunoSEQ multiplex PCR. This table has about 340,000 clones, around 7.6% appearing once. Material: central memory CD4+ T cells from blood. Receptor source: a woman aged 18-29 years in good health.

This clone turned up a few times. The chain employs TRBV5-1 and TRBJ2-5; tentative D call: TRBD2 (6 bases). There are 16 residues in the CDR3. Trimming removed 0 bases at V and 5 bases at J, with 17 bases between. CDR1 is SGHRS and CDR2 is YFSETQ in the germline V gene. The DNA for the CDR3 is TGCGCCAGCAGCTTGGTTCAGGGAGGATCGGGCGAGACCCAGTACTTC. Protein product: CASSLVQGGSGETQYF.

V is TRBV11-3 and J is TRBJ2-5; TRBD2 is a possible D gene (6 bases). Germline loops: CDR1 SGHNT, CDR2 YENEEA. V lost 10 bases and J 4 bases, leaving 22 bases between the germline ends. This CDR3 contains 15 residues. CDR3 sequence: CANQSSGPKGETQYF. The CDR3 DNA sequence: TGTGCCAACCAATCAAGCGGGCCGAAAGGAGAGACCCAGTACTTC.

V usage is TRBV4-1 and J usage is TRBJ2-2; D is ambiguous. The germline V gene encodes CDR1 MGHRA and CDR2 YSYEKL. With 1 base removed from V and 5 bases from J, the gap between germline ends came to 11 bases. CDR3 size: 15 residues. CDR3 DNA: TGCGCCAGCAGCCAAGTCGGATCGCGGACCGGGGAGCTGTTTTTT. It translates to CASSQVGSRTGELFF.

This clone was seen a few times. The chain uses TRBV28 and TRBJ1-1; D remains ambiguous. This CDR3 region has 14 residues. The germline gives CDR1 MDHEN, CDR2 SYDVKM. V lost 3 bases, J lost 1 base, and 9 bases lay in between. CDR3 residues: CASSFPTRNTEAFF. As DNA, the CDR3 is TGTGCCAGCAGTTTTCCCACACGGAACACTGAAGCTTTCTTT.

This chain uses TRBV5-6 with TRBJ2-7, with TRBD2 identical over 7 bases. Germline CDR1 is SGHDT and CDR2 is YYEEEE. J was trimmed by 1 base and V by 4 bases; bases with no gene match: 5. The CDR3 runs 14 residues. This chain's CDR3 is CASSPTSWSYEQYF. The CDR3 DNA sequence: TGTGCCAGCAGCCCGACTAGCTGGTCCTACGAGCAGTACTTC.

This clone occurred a few times. The same CDR3 arises from other DNA sequences in this sample as well. The chain employs TRBV20-1 and TRBJ2-5; D gene unclear. CDR3 length: 10 amino acids. Germline V lookup: CDR1 DFQATT, CDR2 SNEGSKA (reference sequence). V was pared by 0 bases and J by 5 bases, with 1 base between. The CDR3 is CSARDETQYF. DNA of the CDR3: TGCAGTGCTAGAGACGAGACCCAGTACTTC.

Ten or more counts support this clone. The V and J genes are TRBV14 and TRBJ2-1; perhaps TRBD2 as D (6 bases). Germline CDR1 reads SGHDN; CDR2 reads FVKESK. Trimming removed 1 base at V and 4 bases at J, with 11 bases between. The CDR3 contains 15 residues. The CDR3 nucleotides are TGTGCCAGCAGCCAAGTATTTGGGGGGTACAATGAGCAGTTCTTC. Encoded protein: CASSQVFGGYNEQFF. The full variable domain, completed using reference TRBV14 and TRBJ2-1, is EAGVTQFPSHSVIEKGQTVTLRCDPISGHDNLYWYRRVMGKEIKFLLHFVKESKQDESGMPNNRFLAERTGGTYSTLKVQPAELEDSGVYFCASSQVFGGYNEQFFGPGTRLTVL.

This clone was picked up a small number of times. This chain joins TRBV4-1 and TRBJ2-1, with D uncertain. V lost 8 bases to trimming and J lost 0 bases, with 11 bases between them. CDR3 length: 14 residues. CDR1 MGHRA and CDR2 YSYEKL come from the germline V gene. CDR3 DNA sequence: TGCGCCAGCCGGCCAGTGGGCTCCTACAATGAGCAGTTCTTC. Protein: CASRPVGSYNEQFF.

This clone was seen a handful of times. V usage is TRBV7-2 and J usage is TRBJ2-3; weak D call: TRBD2 (5 bases). From germline, CDR1 is SGHTA and CDR2 FQGNSA. This CDR3 comprises 17 residues. Trimming cost V 2 bases and J 4 bases, with 19 bases left between them. The CDR3, as DNA: TGTGCCAGCAGCTTATTCGCGGGCCTGACAACGCCAGATACGCAGTATTTT. It codes for CASSLFAGLTTPDTQYF.

The chain links TRBV19 to TRBJ2-1; 8 bases are shared with TRBD1. CDR3 length: 17 amino acids. Trimming took 4 bases from V and 4 from J; bases not matched to a gene: 12. Germline CDR1 reads LNHDA; CDR2 reads SQIVND (reference sequence). The CDR3 loop reads CASSRRAGQGGYNEQFF. CDR3 DNA: TGTGCCAGTAGTAGGCGAGCCGGACAGGGCGGATACAATGAGCAGTTCTTC.

Many counts were recorded for this clone. CDR3 protein: CASSFPGTAIRRGYTF. CDR3 nucleotides: TGTGCCAGCAGTTTCCCCGGGACAGCCATCAGAAGAGGCTACACCTTC. This chain links TRBV28 with TRBJ1-2; 7 bases agree with TRBD1. CDR3 length equals 16 residues. Looked up from germline, CDR1 is MDHEN and CDR2 is SYDVKM. V shed 3 bases, J shed 8 bases, and the junction held 15 bases outside the gene matches.

This chain connects TRBV5-1 to TRBJ2-7; 8 positions match TRBD1. V gave up 1 base and J gave up 7 bases; unmatched junction bases: 4. The CDR3 contains 13 residues. The germline V gene has CDR1 SGHRS and CDR2 YFSETQ. The CDR3 loop is CASSLQGAREQYF. CDR3 sequence (DNA): TGCGCCAGCAGCTTGCAGGGGGCAAGGGAGCAGTACTTC.

The chain joins TRBV6-1 to TRBJ2-1; D gene ambiguous. Trimming shortened V by 8 bases and J by 8 bases, and 13 bases separated the two germline ends. Germline CDR1 reads MNHNS; CDR2 reads SASEGT. The CDR3 covers 12 residues. CDR3: CASEGPYDEQFF. CDR3 sequence (DNA): TGTGCCAGCGAAGGTCCGTACGATGAGCAGTTCTTC.

The genes are TRBV11-2 and TRBJ2-1; a weak D match, TRBD1 (5 bases). Trimming removed 1 base at V and 10 bases at J, with 17 bases between. There are 15 residues in the CDR3. Germline V gene sequence: CDR1 SGHAT, CDR2 FQNNGV. The CDR3 reads CASSLGGARLPEQFF. The CDR3 DNA reads TGTGCCAGCAGCTTAGGGGGCGCACGCCTGCCGGAGCAGTTCTTC. Complete variable domain (other parts from reference TRBV11-2 and TRBJ2-1): EAGVAQSPRYKIIEKRQSVAFWCNPISGHATLYWYQQILGQGPKLLIQFQNNGVVDDSQLPKDRFSAERLKGVDSTLKIQPAKLEDSAVYLCASSLGGARLPEQFFGPGTRLTVL.

This chain joins TRBV2 and TRBJ2-7; TRBD2 is a possible D gene (5 bases). The CDR3 sequence is 17 residues long. Per germline, CDR1 SNHLY and CDR2 FYNNEI. The V and J ends lost 3 bases and 0 bases respectively, with 18 bases between them. The CDR3 loop reads CASSDIFWETSSYEQYF. In DNA form, the CDR3 reads TGTGCCAGCAGTGATATATTTTGGGAGACCAGCTCCTACGAGCAGTACTTC. Full variable domain (outside the CDR3, taken from reference TRBV2 and TRBJ2-7): EPEVTQTPSHQVTQMGQEVILRCVPISNHLYFYWYRQILGQKVEFLVSFYNNEISEKSEIFDDQFSVERPDGSNFTLKIRSTKLEDSAMYFCASSDIFWETSSYEQYFGPGTRLTVT.

This clone was counted a few times. CDR3: CASSLSQMQYF. The CDR3 nucleotides are TGTGCCAGCAGCTTAAGCCAGATGCAGTACTTC. The chain carries TRBV11-2 and TRBJ2-5, with no clear D. With 2 bases removed from V and 11 bases from J, the gap between germline ends came to 9 bases. Germline assignment: CDR1 SGHAT and CDR2 FQNNGV. This CDR3 has 11 amino acids. Variable domain in full (rest from reference TRBV11-2 and TRBJ2-5): EAGVAQSPRYKIIEKRQSVAFWCNPISGHATLYWYQQILGQGPKLLIQFQNNGVVDDSQLPKDRFSAERLKGVDSTLKIQPAKLEDSAVYLCASSLSQMQYFGPGTRLLVL.

This clone was counted a few times. The rearrangement links TRBV9 to TRBJ2-1, with unresolved D. Germline CDR1 and CDR2: SGDLS and YYNGEE. V dropped 4 bases and J dropped 9 bases, with 17 bases sitting between them. This CDR3 spans 14 amino acids. As DNA, the CDR3 is TGTGCCAGCAGCCCCCAAAACGGGCTGGGTGAGCAGTTCTTC. It encodes CASSPQNGLGEQFF.